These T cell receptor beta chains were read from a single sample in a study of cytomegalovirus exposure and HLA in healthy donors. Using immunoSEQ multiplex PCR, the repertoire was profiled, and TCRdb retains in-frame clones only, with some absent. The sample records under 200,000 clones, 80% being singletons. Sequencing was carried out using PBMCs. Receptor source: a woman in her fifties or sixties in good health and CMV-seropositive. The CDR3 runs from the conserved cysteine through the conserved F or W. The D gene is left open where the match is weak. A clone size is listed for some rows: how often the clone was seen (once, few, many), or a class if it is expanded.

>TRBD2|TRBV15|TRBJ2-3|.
TGTGCCACCGCCCCGACTAGCGGGATGGTAGATACGCAGTATTTT
CATAPTSGMVDTQYF
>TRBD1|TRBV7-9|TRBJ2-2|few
TGTTCCAGCAGCTTAGGGGACAGGGGGAACACCGGGGAGCTGTTTTTT
CSSSLGDRGNTGELFF
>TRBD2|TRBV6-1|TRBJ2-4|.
TGTGCCAGCAGTGAATATCAGCTAGCGGGAGAAACCAAAAACATTCAGTACTTC
CASSEYQLAGETKNIQYF
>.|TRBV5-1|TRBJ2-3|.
TGCGCCAGCAGCTTGGGAACGTTGTCGACAGGAGTTGGCCAGTATTTT
CASSLGTLSTGVGQYF
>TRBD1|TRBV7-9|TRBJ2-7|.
TGTGCCAGCAGCTTAACAGGGGGCGGTCATGAATACGAGCAGTACTTC
CASSLTGGGHEYEQYF
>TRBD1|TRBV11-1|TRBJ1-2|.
TGTGCCAGCAGCTTAGATCGGACAGGGTATAACTATGGCTACACCTTC
CASSLDRTGYNYGYTF
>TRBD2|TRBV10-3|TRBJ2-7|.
TGTGCCATCAGTCCCGGACTAGCGGGAGCCTACGAGCAGTACTTC
CAISPGLAGAYEQYF
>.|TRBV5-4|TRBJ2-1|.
TGTGCCAGCAGCGTGCACGGGACCTACAATGAGCAGTTCTTC
CASSVHGTYNEQFF
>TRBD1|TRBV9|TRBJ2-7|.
TGTGCCAGCAGCGTATTAACAGGGGGCGGCGAGCAGTACTTC
CASSVLTGGGEQYF
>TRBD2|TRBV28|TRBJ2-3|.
TGTGCCAGCAGTTTACTTGGCGGGAGGGATTCGCCGAATACGCAGTATTTT
CASSLLGGRDSPNTQYF
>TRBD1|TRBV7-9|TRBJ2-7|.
TGTGCCAGCAGCCTCGGACAGGGCTACTACGAGCAGTACTTC
CASSLGQGYYEQYF
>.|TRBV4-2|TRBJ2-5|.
TGTGCCAGCAGCCAAGGGGCGGGGCAGCAAGAGACCCAGTACTTC
CASSQGAGQQETQYF
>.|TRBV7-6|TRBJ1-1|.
TGTGCCAGCAGCCTACCGCCCGGGGGATCGGAAGCTTTCTTT
CASSLPPGGSEAFF
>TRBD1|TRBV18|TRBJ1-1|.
TGTGCCAGCTCACGTTGGACAGGGAGGCGGTATGCTGAAGCTTTCTTT
CASSRWTGRRYAEAFF
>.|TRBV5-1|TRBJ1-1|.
TGCGCCAGCAGCTTGCCAGGGAGGGGCACTGAAGCTTTCTTT
CASSLPGRGTEAFF
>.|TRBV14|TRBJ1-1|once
TGTGCCAGCAGCCACAGGGGCGGCCACATTGAAGCTTTCTTT
CASSHRGGHIEAFF
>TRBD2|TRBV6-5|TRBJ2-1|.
TGTGCCAGCACCCGGGGGGGCTCCTACAATGAGCAGTTCTTC
CASTRGGSYNEQFF
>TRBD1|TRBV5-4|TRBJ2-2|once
TGTGCCAGCAGCAGGGGACAGTCGAACACCGGGGAGCTGTTTTTT
CASSRGQSNTGELFF
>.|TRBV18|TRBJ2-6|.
TGTGCCAGCTCACCACAGCTGAGTCGCTCTGGGGCCAACGTCCTGACTTTC
CASSPQLSRSGANVLTF
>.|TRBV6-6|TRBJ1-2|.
TGTGCCAGCAGTTACTCGGGACAATACTATGGCTACACCTTC
CASSYSGQYYGYTF
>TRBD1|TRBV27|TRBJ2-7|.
TGTGCCAGCAGTACCTCCCCCCGGACAGGGAGCTACGAGCAGTACTTC
CASSTSPRTGSYEQYF
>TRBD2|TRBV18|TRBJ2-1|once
TGTGCCAGCTCAGAATATAGCGGGAGCTCGGATGAGCAGTTCTTC
CASSEYSGSSDEQFF
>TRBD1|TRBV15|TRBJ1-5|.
TGTGCCACCTCGGGACAGGGGAATCAGCCCCAGCATTTT
CATSGQGNQPQHF
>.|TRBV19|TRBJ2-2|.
TGTGCCAGTAGTGACATTAACACCGGGGAGCTGTTTTTT
CASSDINTGELFF
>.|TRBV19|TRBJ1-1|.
TGTGCCAGTAGTTCGCGCGGTCGGGAGACTGAAGCTTTCTTT
CASSSRGRETEAFF
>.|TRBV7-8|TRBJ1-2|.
TGTGCCAGCAGCTCCTGGGGCGAGGCCGGTCGGGGCTACACCTTC
CASSSWGEAGRGYTF
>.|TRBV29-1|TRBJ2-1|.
TGCAGCGCAACGAGACAGCACAATGAGCAGTTCTTC
CSATRQHNEQFF
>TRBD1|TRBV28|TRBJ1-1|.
TGTGCCAGCAGTTCCAGAGGACAGGGGGACGCTGAAGCTTTCTTT
CASSSRGQGDAEAFF
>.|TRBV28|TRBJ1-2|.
TGTGCCAGCAGTCCCTGGGCAGGGATCGTATATGGCTACACCTTC
CASSPWAGIVYGYTF
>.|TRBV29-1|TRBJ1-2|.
TGCAGCGCGACAGAGAACTATGGCTACACCTTC
CSATENYGYTF
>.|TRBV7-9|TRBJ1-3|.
TGTGCCAGCAGCCTCGGACAGCCTCACTCTGGAAACACCATATATTTT
CASSLGQPHSGNTIYF
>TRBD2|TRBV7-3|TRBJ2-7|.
TGTGCCAGCAGCTTAACGCTGAGGAGCGGGGCCTACGAGCAGTACTTC
CASSLTLRSGAYEQYF
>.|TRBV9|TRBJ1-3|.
TGTGCCAGCAGCCCCAAGGAGGGCGGTGGTGGAAACACCATATATTTT
CASSPKEGGGGNTIYF
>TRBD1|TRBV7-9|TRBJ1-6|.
TGTGCCAGCAGCTTGGGACAGGTTAATTCACCCCTCCACTTT
CASSLGQVNSPLHF
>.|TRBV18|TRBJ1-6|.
TGTGCCAGCTCACCGGACAGAAAAAATTCACCCCTCCACTTT
CASSPDRKNSPLHF
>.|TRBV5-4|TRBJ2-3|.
TGTGCCAGCAGCTTGGCGGGGAATACGCAGTATTTT
CASSLAGNTQYF
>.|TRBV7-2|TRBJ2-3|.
TGTGCCAGCAGCTTGTCCTTAGGAAAGGGACACGGAGGCACAGATACGCAGTATTTT
CASSLSLGKGHGGTDTQYF
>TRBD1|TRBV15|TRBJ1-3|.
TGTGCCACCAGCAGCCCCCCGGGACAGGCGCCACACTCTGGAAACACCATATATTTT
CATSSPPGQAPHSGNTIYF
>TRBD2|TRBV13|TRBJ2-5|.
TGTGCCAGCAGCTCGAGATGGACTAGCGGGAATAGGCAGACCCAGTACTTC
CASSSRWTSGNRQTQYF
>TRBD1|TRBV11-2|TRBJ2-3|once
TGTGCCAGCAGACGCGGGAGGGGGACAGGGGGCTCAGATACGCAGTATTTT
CASRRGRGTGGSDTQYF
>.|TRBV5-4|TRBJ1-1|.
TGTGCCAGCAGGAGGTCCGGGTTTGACACTGAAGCTTTCTTT
CASRRSGFDTEAFF
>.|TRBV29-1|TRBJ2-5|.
TGCAGCGTTGGAGGTTCCCTGGGAGAAGAGACCCAGTACTTC
CSVGGSLGEETQYF
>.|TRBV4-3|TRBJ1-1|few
TGCGCCAGCAGCCAAGGTCCGGCAGGGATTGAAGCTTTCTTT
CASSQGPAGIEAFF
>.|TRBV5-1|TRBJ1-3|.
TGCGCCAGCAGCCCCGGCGACAGGGGAAACACCATATATTTT
CASSPGDRGNTIYF
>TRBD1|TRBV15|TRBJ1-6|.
TGTGCCACCAGCAGAGTCGGACCGGGACAGAGAAATTCACCCCTCCACTTT
CATSRVGPGQRNSPLHF
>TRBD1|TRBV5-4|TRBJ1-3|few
TGTGCCAGCAGCCGCCCCGGGACAGGGGGAGGAAACACCATATATTTT
CASSRPGTGGGNTIYF
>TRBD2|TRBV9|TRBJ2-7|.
TGTGCCAGCAGCGTTAGCGGGGGGGCCCTCGACGAGCAGTACTTC
CASSVSGGALDEQYF
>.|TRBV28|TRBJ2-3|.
TGTGCCAGTCGGGGTCCTAGCACAGATACGCAGTATTTT
CASRGPSTDTQYF
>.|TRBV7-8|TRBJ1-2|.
TGTGCCAGCAGCCTCTTACAGGCGGGGGGGTATGGCTACACCTTC
CASSLLQAGGYGYTF
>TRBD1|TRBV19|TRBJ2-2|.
TGTGCCAGTAGTACGGGACAGGACCTCACCGGGGAGCTGTTTTTT
CASSTGQDLTGELFF